The 10 T cell receptor beta chains below come from one sample, sequenced in a study of human T cells and chemical hapten exposure. This sample's time point: patch test 3, about 24 weeks after DPC sensitization. Treatment noted: therapeutic diphenylcyclopropenone sensitization with weekly scalp DPC. TCRdb fed the RACE reads into MiXCR, producing one record per CDR3 protein. Of about 110,000 distinct CDR3 sequences detected, less than 40% appear once; the ten largest clones hold about 2.9%. This specimen was whole blood, taken in connection with sensitization to the hapten diphenylcyclopropenone (DPC). The receptor set was obtained from a man in his forties with alopecia areata. Some clones in this sample may be carry-over from other donors' samples.

This clonotype was found a few times. An end of the junction does not agree with germline; a read error may underlie this. The chain links TRBV12-3 or TRBV12-4 to TRBJ2-5; 12 bases align to TRBD2. The CDR3 runs 14 residues. CDR3 region: CASSSSPSGRAAFF. DNA of the CDR3: TGTGCCAGCAGTTCGAGTCCTAGCGGGAGGGCCGCCTTCTTC.

The chain uses TRBV6-5 and TRBJ2-3, with TRBD1 matching 8 bases. The CDR3 covers 17 residues. Germline V gives CDR1 MNHEY, CDR2 SVGAGI. The J segment lost 1 base and the V segment lost 0 bases, leaving 6 bases of the junction unmatched. CDR3 in amino acids: CASSYSMTTGGTDTQYF. The CDR3 coding sequence is TGTGCCAGCAGTTACTCGATGACGACAGGGGGCACAGATACGCAGTATTTT.

This chain joins TRBV20-1 and TRBJ1-2; D might be TRBD1 (6 bases). V was trimmed by 3 bases and J by 5 bases, leaving 13 bases between them. Per the germline V gene, CDR1 is DFQATT and CDR2 is SNEGSKA (reference sequence). The CDR3 is made up of 13 amino acids. CDR3 in DNA: TGCAGTGCTAGGCCCGGGGGCGAATATGGCTACACCTTC. It specifies CSARPGGEYGYTF.

V usage is TRBV11-2 and J usage is TRBJ2-7; no clear D. Germline CDR1 SGHAT, CDR2 FQNNGV. Between the trimmed V and J ends, which lost 0 bases and 8 bases, there was a span of 14 bases. The length of the CDR3 is 14 residues. CDR3 sequence reads: CASSLEGLRTKQYV. In DNA, the CDR3 is TGTGCCAGCAGCTTAGAAGGGCTACGCACGAAGCAGTACGTC.

V and J are TRBV6-5 and TRBJ1-6, with 9 bases matching TRBD1. CDR3 length: 17 amino acids. Looked up from germline, CDR1 is MNHEY and CDR2 is SVGAGI. J was trimmed by 5 bases and V by 6 bases; bases with no gene match: 11. CDR3 protein: CASSEIGQGFNNSPLHF. The CDR3 nucleotides are TGTGCCAGCAGCGAAATAGGACAGGGGTTTAATAATTCACCCCTCCACTTT.

This clonotype was detected a few times. The genes are TRBV7-3 and TRBJ2-7, with 8 bases that match TRBD1. Germline lookup yields CDR1 SGHTA and CDR2 FQGTGA. V shed 4 bases and J 2 bases; nucleotides not matched to a gene: 4. The CDR3 contains 14 residues. CDR3 residues: CASSSQGGPYEQYF. The CDR3 DNA sequence: TGTGCCAGCAGCTCACAGGGGGGCCCCTACGAGCAGTACTTC.

V and J are TRBV4-1 and TRBJ2-1, with 9 bases fitting TRBD1. The CDR3 is made up of 11 amino acids. With 4 bases clipped from V and 15 bases from J, the junction kept 4 bases outside the gene matches. Germline V CDR1 and CDR2: MGHRA, YSYEKL. The CDR3 sequence is CASSRGQGRFF. CDR3 nucleotide sequence: TGCGCCAGCAGCCGCGGACAGGGGCGGTTCTTC.

The chain carries TRBV3-1 and TRBJ2-3, with TRBD1 identical over 7 bases. V lost 6 bases, J lost 5 bases, and 8 bases stayed unmatched. Germline CDR1 reads LGHDT; CDR2 reads YNNKEL (reference sequence). This CDR3 spans 14 amino acids. The chain's CDR3 is CASSRGGGGDTQYF. CDR3 bases: TGTGCCAGCAGTCGAGGGGGCGGAGGAGATACGCAGTATTTT.

The J gene is TRBJ2-3, the V gene TRBV11-3; D gene ambiguous. The germline V gene has CDR1 SGHNT and CDR2 YENEEA. This CDR3 has 12 amino acids. The V and J ends lost 2 bases and 6 bases respectively, with 6 bases between them. The CDR3 reads CASSLNGDTQYF. The CDR3, as DNA: TGTGCCAGCAGCTTAAATGGGGATACGCAGTATTTT.

V usage is TRBV9 and J usage is TRBJ2-2; a possible D gene is TRBD2 (5 bases). Germline CDR1 and CDR2: SGDLS and YYNGEE. V lost 4 bases to trimming and J lost 6 bases, with 10 bases between them. This CDR3 comprises 13 residues. CDR3 sequence reads: CASSSTAAGELFF. The CDR3 DNA reads TGTGCCAGCAGCTCCACAGCGGCCGGGGAGCTGTTTTTT.